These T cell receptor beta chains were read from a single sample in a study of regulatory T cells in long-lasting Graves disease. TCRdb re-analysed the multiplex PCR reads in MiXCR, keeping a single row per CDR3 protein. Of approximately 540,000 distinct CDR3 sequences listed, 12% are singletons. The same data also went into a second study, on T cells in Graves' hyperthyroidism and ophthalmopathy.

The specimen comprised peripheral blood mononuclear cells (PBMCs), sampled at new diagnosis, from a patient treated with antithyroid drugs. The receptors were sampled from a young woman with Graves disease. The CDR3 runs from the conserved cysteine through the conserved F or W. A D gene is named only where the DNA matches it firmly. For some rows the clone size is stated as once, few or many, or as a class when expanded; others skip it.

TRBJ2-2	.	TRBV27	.	TGTGCCAGCAGTTTCGGCAGTCCAAATACCGGGGAGCTGTTTTTT	CASSFGSPNTGELFF
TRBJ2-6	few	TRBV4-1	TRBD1	TGCGCCAGCAGCCAAGGGACAGGGGGCTCTGGGGCCAACGTCCTGACTTTC	CASSQGTGGSGANVLTF
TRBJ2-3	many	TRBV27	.	TGTGCCAGCAGTTCGGAACCAACCCGAGATACGCAGTATTTT	CASSSEPTRDTQYF
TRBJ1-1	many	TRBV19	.	TGTGCCAGTAGTATCCCGAACACTGAAGCTTTCTTT	CASSIPNTEAFF
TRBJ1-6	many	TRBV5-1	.	TGCGCCAGCAGCTTGTTCGGGGCAGATTCACCCCTCCACTTT	CASSLFGADSPLHF
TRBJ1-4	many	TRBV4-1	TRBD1	TGCGCCAGCAGCAAGGGACAGGTACACGGTAATGAAAAACTGTTTTTT	CASSKGQVHGNEKLFF
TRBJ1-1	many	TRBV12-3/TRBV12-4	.	TGTGCCAGCAGTTTACGAACGGCGTGGGCTTTCTTT	CASSLRTAWAFF
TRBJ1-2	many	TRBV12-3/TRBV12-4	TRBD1	TGTGCCAACAGTTTGGTGGCAGGGGGATATGGCTACACCTTC	CANSLVAGGYGYTF
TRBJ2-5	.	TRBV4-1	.	TGCGCCAGCAGCCAATGGGCTGACAGGAGAGGGGAGACCCAGTACTTC	CASSQWADRRGETQYF
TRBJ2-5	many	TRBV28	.	TGTGCCAGCAGTTTAAGGTTCAGGACAGCACAAGAGACCCAGTACTTC	CASSLRFRTAQETQYF
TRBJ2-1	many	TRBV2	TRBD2	TGTGCCAGCAGGCCACTAGCGGGGTATAACAATGAGCAGTTCTTC	CASRPLAGYNNEQFF
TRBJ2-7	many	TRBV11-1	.	TGTGCCAGCAGCTTAAGGCCCACTAGTGGCAACGAGCAGTACTTC	CASSLRPTSGNEQYF
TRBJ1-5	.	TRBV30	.	TGTGCCTGGAGTGTAGCAGGCGCGGGCCAGCCCCAGCATTTT	CAWSVAGAGQPQHF
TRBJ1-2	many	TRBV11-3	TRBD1	TGTGCCAGCAGCCCTCTATTTACAGGGGGTATTGGCTACACCTTC	CASSPLFTGGIGYTF
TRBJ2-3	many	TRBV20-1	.	TGCAGTGCTAGAGCCTTTCGTAATACAGATACGCAGTATTTT	CSARAFRNTDTQYF
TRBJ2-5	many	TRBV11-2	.	TGTGCCAGCAGCTTAGGACAGATGGAGACCCAGTACTTC	CASSLGQMETQYF
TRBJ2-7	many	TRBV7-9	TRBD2	TGTGCCAGCAGCTCCTTAAAGAGCGGGAGAGCCTACCCCTACGAGCAGTACTTC	CASSSLKSGRAYPYEQYF
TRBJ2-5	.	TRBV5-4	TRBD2	TGTGCCAGCAGCAGGGGACTAGCGGGGCCAATTCAAGAGACCCAGTACTTC	CASSRGLAGPIQETQYF
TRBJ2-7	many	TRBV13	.	TGTGCCAGCAGCTTAGCGTCTAGCGAGCAGTACTTC	CASSLASSEQYF
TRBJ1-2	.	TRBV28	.	TGTGCCAGCAGTTCAAGGGGCAGGGCCGCCTATGGCTACACCTTC	CASSSRGRAAYGYTF
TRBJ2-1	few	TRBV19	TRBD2	TGTGCCAGTACTCGTCGGCTAGCGGGCGTTTTTGAGCAGTTCTTC	CASTRRLAGVFEQFF
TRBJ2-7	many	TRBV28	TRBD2	TGTGCCAGCAGCCCCTGGGCGGGAGGCCCCTACGAGCAGTACTTC	CASSPWAGGPYEQYF
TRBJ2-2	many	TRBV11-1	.	TGTGCCAGCAGAAGCGGACAGATGAACACCGGGGAGCTGTTTTTT	CASRSGQMNTGELFF
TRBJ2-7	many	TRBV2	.	TGTGCCAGCAGTTACCGACAGCCTACCTACGAGCAGTACTTC	CASSYRQPTYEQYF
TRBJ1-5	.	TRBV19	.	TGTGCCAGTACCAAGGCAGGGGCCGGCAATCAGCCCCAGCATTTT	CASTKAGAGNQPQHF